The entry below describes one TCR beta chain. The antigen is undetermined. TCRdb's table, derived via immunoSEQ multiplex PCR, lists solely in-frame clones and lacks some. This table has 34,000 or so clones, 81% appearing once. Deletions cut 4 bases from V and 12 bases from J, with 12 bases between. The length of the CDR3 is 11 residues. Germline loops: CDR1 MDHEN, CDR2 SYDVKM. The data were obtained in a study of OX40 agonist ivuxolimab in advanced cancers. Study-level points and caveats: Expanded peripheral T cells had an undetermined antigen specificity.

Sequencing used CD4+ or CD8+ T cells sorted from blood, obtained in a trial of the OX40 agonist ivuxolimab. The sequence came from an adult with an advanced solid tumor such as melanoma, head and neck, liver or kidney cancer. The rearrangement joins TRBV28 to TRBJ1-1, with a tentative D call TRBD1 (6 bases). The CDR3 protein is CASSSRDITFF. In nucleotides, the CDR3 is TGTGCCAGCAGTTCCAGGGACATAACTTTCTTT.